This T cell receptor beta chain was captured by sequencing in a study of T cells in Graves' hyperthyroidism and ophthalmopathy. The CDR3 extends over 14 amino acids. Germline V gene sequence: CDR1 SGHTA, CDR2 FQGNSA. The junction had 6 bases not matched to a gene; V was cut back by 5 bases and J by 7 bases. RNA transcripts served as the template for amplifying TCR beta CDR3 regions. The HTBI set primed first-round TCR CDR3 RT-PCR. TCRdb passed the multiplex PCR reads through MiXCR, listing each CDR3 protein once. The data hold under 400,000 distinct CDR3 sequences, with nearly 15% observed a single time. This clonotype was counted at least ten times.

The V gene is TRBV7-2, the J gene TRBJ2-1, with 9 nucleotides matching TRBD1. Sequencing was carried out using blood. The TCR comes from a woman in her fifties or sixties with Graves' ophthalmopathy. Written as DNA, the CDR3 is TGTGCCAGCAGCCCCCCGGGACAGGGTAATGAGCAGTTCTTC. The encoded protein is CASSPPGQGNEQFF.